This T cell receptor beta chain derives from a study of T cells in Graves' hyperthyroidism and ophthalmopathy. There are 17 residues in the CDR3. In germline, CDR1 is MNHNS, CDR2 SASEGT. Trimming left V 6 bases short and J 1 base short, with 20 bases between. Clinical Activity Scores of at least 3, NOSPECS grades of at least 4 and durations under 3 months characterized ophthalmopathy patients. Patients having uncontrolled infection, another autoimmune disease, pregnancy or lactation were not included. On this clonotype itself: The antigen is undetermined.

Study outcomes and limitations: Peripheral blood also featured most of the thyroid clonotypes expanded above 0.001. By a 13 V-J model, ophthalmopathy was set apart from stable hyperthyroidism.

RNA transcripts were the template for amplifying TCR beta CDR3 regions. The study used the HTBI primer set for a first-round RT-PCR of the TCR CDR3. A single record per CDR3 protein comes from TCRdb applying MiXCR to the multiplex PCR reads. The sample contains hundreds of thousands of distinct CDR3 sequences, 15% to 20% of which appear only once. This chain joins TRBV6-1 and TRBJ2-3; D call uncertain. The TCR comes from a man between 35 and 55 years old with Graves' ophthalmopathy. Source material: blood. The CDR3 nucleotides are TGTGCCAGCAGCCCTATACATATATCTGGTGGCACAGATACGCAGTATTTT. It codes for CASSPIHISGGTDTQYF.